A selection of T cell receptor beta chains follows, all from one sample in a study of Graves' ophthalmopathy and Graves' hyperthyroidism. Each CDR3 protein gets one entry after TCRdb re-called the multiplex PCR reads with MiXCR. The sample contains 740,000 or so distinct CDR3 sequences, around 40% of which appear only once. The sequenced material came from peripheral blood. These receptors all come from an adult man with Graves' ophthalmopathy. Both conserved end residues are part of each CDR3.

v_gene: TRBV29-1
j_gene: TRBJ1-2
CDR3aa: CSVERDQGYTF

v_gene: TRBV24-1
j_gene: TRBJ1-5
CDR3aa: CATSDPGTGFQPQHF

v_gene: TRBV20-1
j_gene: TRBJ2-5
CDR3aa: CSASHSETQYF

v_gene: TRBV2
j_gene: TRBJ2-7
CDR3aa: CASSLIKGGEQYF

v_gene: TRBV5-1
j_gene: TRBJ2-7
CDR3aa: CASSLAVGEGYEQYF

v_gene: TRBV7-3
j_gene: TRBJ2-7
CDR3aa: CASSPSQGYEQYF

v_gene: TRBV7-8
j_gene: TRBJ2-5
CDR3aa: CASSLTGLEEETQYF

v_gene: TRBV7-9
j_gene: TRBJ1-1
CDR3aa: CASSRKGTGDTEAFF

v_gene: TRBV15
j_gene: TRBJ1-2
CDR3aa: CATGTVAPNYGYTF

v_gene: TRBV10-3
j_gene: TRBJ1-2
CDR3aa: CAISAIPTGAYGYTF

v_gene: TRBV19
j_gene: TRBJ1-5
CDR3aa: CASSTGSGSNQPQHF

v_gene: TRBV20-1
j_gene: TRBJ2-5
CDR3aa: CSARVRGEETQYF

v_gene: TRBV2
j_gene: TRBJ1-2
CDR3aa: CASSPLPGQGIYGYTF

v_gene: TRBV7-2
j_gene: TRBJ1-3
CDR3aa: CASSSGVHSGNTVYF

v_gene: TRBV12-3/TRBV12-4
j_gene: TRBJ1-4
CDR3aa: CASSLGGVNEKLFF

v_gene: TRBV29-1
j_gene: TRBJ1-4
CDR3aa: CSVALGTNEKLFF

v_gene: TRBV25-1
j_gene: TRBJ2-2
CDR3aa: CASRPTGGPSTGELFF

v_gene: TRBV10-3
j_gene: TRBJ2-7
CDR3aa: CAISESYWQDF

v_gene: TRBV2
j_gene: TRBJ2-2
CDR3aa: CASSYLGGELFF

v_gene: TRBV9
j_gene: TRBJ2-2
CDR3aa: CASSANTGGELFF

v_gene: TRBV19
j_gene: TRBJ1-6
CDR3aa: CASSRDLGSPLHF

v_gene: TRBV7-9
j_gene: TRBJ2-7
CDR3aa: CASSSGTAIEQYF